These 8 T cell receptor beta chains share one sample of origin, sequenced in a study of cytomegalovirus exposure and HLA in healthy donors. PCR involved 60 Vbeta and 13 Jbeta primers. Profiling relied on immunoSEQ multiplex PCR, and the TCRdb table lists in-frame clones only, not all of them. The sample shows roughly 190,000 clones, 55% to 65% of them seen only once. Sequenced input: PBMCs. The receptors here all came from a man in his forties in good health and CMV-seronegative.

The chain joins TRBV19 to TRBJ2-2; maybe TRBD2 (5 bases). V lost 7 bases and J 6 bases, leaving 24 bases between the germline ends. Germline CDR1 LNHDA, CDR2 SQIVND (reference sequence). The CDR3 is made up of 17 amino acids. The CDR3 region is CASTQDSERRPAGELFF. In nucleotides, the CDR3 is TGTGCCAGTACTCAGGACTCAGAGCGTCGACCAGCCGGGGAGCTGTTTTTT.

The rearrangement uses TRBV29-1 and TRBJ2-3, with 8 bases lining up with TRBD1. The CDR3 sequence is 12 residues long. Germline CDR1 reads SQVTM; CDR2 reads ANQGSEA. The V segment lost 6 bases and the J segment 6 bases; nucleotides outside the gene matches: 5. The CDR3 here is CSVVTGADTQYF. In nucleotides, the CDR3 is TGCAGCGTAGTGACAGGGGCCGATACGCAGTATTTT.

The chain links TRBV2 to TRBJ2-1; 10 nucleotides line up with TRBD2. The CDR3 loop spans 16 amino acids. V lost 7 bases, J lost 3 bases, and 9 bases stayed unmatched. Germline V gene data show CDR1 as SNHLY and CDR2 as FYNNEI. Here the CDR3 reads CASTPGLAGVYNEQFF. Here the CDR3 DNA reads TGTGCCAGCACCCCGGGGCTAGCGGGAGTCTACAATGAGCAGTTCTTC.

The chain has TRBV19 and TRBJ2-5; unclear D gene. The J call may be in error: the DNA end matches TRBJ2-7 better. The V gene's germline CDR1 is LNHDA and CDR2 SQIVND (reference sequence). The CDR3 length is 13 residues. The CDR3 is CASSIDPFYEQYF. The CDR3 DNA reads as TGTGCCAGTAGTATAGATCCGTTTTACGAGCAGTACTTC.

The chain's CDR3 is CASSRTGNSNEKLFF. In DNA form, the CDR3 reads TGTGCCAGCAGTCGGACAGGGAACAGTAATGAAAAACTGTTTTTT. This chain joins TRBV11-3 and TRBJ1-4; 8 positions agree with TRBD1. CDR1 is SGHNT, CDR2 YENEEA, per germline. Trimming at V came to 6 bases and at J to 4 bases, leaving 7 bases not matched to a gene. The CDR3 extends over 15 amino acids.

The chain joins TRBV29-1 to TRBJ2-2, with 8 nucleotides matching TRBD1. CDR3 length: 14 residues. With 2 bases clipped from V and 6 bases from J, the junction kept 5 bases outside the gene matches. Germline-derived CDR1 and CDR2 are SQVTM and ANQGSEA. The CDR3 DNA reads TGCAGCGTTGAACAGGGGGCGTCCGCCGGGGAGCTGTTTTTT. Translation gives CSVEQGASAGELFF.

This clone was counted between two and nine times. This chain uses TRBV7-9 with TRBJ2-7; possibly TRBD2 for D (7 bases). This CDR3 region has 16 residues. Germline CDR1 SEHNR, CDR2 FQNEAQ (reference sequence). V was trimmed by 4 bases and J by 0 bases, leaving 16 bases between them. CDR3 protein: CASSSHEGGSSYEQYF. CDR3 DNA: TGTGCCAGCAGCTCACACGAGGGGGGGAGCTCCTACGAGCAGTACTTC.

This clone was detected only a few times. The chain recombines TRBV5-5 with TRBJ2-1; 8 bases map to TRBD2. With V trimmed by 3 bases and J by 9 bases, 11 bases remained unmatched. This CDR3 region has 15 residues. The germline gives CDR1 SGHKS, CDR2 YYEKEE (reference sequence). The chain's CDR3 is CASSSYQRELGEQFF. In nucleotides, the CDR3 is TGTGCCAGCAGCTCCTATCAGCGGGAGTTAGGTGAGCAGTTCTTC.